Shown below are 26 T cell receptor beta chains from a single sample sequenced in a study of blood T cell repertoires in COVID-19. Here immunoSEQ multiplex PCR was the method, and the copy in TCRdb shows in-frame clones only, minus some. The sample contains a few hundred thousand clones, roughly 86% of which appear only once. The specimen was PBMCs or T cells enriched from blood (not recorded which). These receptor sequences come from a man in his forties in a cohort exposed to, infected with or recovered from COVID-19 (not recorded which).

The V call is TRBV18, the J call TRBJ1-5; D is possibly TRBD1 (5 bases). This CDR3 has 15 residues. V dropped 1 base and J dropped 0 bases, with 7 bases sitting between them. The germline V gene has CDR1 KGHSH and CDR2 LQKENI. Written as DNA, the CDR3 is TGTGCCAGCTCACCACAACAGGATAGCAATCAGCCCCAGCATTTT. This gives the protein CASSPQQDSNQPQHF.

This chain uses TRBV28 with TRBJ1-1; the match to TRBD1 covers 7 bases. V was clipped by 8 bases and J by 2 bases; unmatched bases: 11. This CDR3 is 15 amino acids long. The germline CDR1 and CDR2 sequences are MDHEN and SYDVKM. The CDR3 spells CASGFATGPNTEAFF. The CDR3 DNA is TGTGCCAGCGGCTTTGCGACAGGGCCCAACACTGAAGCTTTCTTT.

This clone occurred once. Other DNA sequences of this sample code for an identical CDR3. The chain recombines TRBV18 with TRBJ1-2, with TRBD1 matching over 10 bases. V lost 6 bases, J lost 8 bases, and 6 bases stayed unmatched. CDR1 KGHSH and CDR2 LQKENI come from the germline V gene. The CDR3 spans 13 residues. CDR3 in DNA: TGTGCCAGCTCCCCGGGACAGGGGAACGGCTACACCTTC. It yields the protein CASSPGQGNGYTF.

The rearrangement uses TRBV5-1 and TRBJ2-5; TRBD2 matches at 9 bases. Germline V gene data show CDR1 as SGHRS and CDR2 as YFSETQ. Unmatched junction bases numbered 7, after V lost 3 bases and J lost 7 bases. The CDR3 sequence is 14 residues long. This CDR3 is CASSSTLTSGTQYF. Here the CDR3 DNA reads TGCGCCAGCAGCTCCACCCTGACTAGCGGGACCCAGTACTTC.

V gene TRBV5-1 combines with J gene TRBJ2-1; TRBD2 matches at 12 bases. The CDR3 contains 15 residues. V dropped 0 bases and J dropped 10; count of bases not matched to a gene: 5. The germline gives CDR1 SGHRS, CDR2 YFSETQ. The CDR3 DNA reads TGCGCCAGCAGCTTGGGACTAGCGGGAGTAGACGAGCAGTTCTTC. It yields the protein CASSLGLAGVDEQFF.

CDR3 in DNA: TGTGCCAGCAGCTTAACAGGGGGCGCAGGGTATGGCTACACCTTC. Translated, it gives CASSLTGGAGYGYTF. This chain joins TRBV7-3 and TRBJ1-2; 7 nucleotides agree with TRBD1. This CDR3 comprises 15 residues. The germline CDR1 and CDR2 sequences are SGHTA and FQGTGA. V shed 0 bases, J shed 5 bases, and the junction held 6 bases outside the gene matches.

CDR3 DNA: TGCGCCAGCAGCTTGTGGACTAGCGGGAGTCTTTCCTACGAGCAGTACTTC. This codes for CASSLWTSGSLSYEQYF. The genes are TRBV5-1 and TRBJ2-7; TRBD2 matches 13 bases. The ends lost 1 base at V and 1 base at J; junction bases unmatched: 5. Germline V lookup: CDR1 SGHRS, CDR2 YFSETQ. The CDR3 sequence is 17 residues long.

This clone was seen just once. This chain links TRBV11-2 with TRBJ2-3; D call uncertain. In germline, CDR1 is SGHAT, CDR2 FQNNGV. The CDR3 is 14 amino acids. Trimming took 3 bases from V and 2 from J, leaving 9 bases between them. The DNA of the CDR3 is TGTGCCAGCAGCTTCCAACAGTACACAGATACGCAGTATTTT. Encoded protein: CASSFQQYTDTQYF.

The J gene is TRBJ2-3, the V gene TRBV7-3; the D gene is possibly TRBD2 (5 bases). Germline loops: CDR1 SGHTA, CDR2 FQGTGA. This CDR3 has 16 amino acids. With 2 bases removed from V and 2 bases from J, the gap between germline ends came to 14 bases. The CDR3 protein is CASSLGVSAHTDTQYF. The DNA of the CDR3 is TGTGCCAGCAGCTTAGGGGTTAGCGCACACACAGATACGCAGTATTTT.

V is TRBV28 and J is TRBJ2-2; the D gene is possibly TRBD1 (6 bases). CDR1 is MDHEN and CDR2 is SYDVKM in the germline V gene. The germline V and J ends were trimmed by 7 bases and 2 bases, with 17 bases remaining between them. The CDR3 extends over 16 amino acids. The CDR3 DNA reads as TGTGCCAGCAACAGGGTCCTACTTATCAACACCGGGGAGCTGTTTTTT. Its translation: CASNRVLLINTGELFF.

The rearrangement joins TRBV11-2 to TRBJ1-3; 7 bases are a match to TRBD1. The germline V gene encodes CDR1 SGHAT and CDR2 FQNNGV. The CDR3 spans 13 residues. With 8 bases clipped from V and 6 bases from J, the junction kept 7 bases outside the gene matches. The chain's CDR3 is CASSGQRENTIYF. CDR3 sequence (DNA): TGTGCCAGCTCGGGACAGCGAGAAAACACCATATATTTT.

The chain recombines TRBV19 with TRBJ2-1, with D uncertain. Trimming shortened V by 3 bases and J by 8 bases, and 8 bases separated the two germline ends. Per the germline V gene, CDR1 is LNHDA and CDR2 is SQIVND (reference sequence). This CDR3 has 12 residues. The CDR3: CASSIEYDEQFF. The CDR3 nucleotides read TGTGCCAGTAGTATTGAGTACGATGAGCAGTTCTTC.

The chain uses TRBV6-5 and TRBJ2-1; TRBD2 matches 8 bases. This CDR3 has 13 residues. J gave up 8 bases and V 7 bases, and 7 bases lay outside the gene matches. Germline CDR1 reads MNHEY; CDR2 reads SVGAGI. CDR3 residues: CASTGSGGYEQFF. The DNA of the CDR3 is TGTGCCAGCACTGGGTCGGGAGGGTATGAGCAGTTCTTC.

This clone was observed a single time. The CDR3 spells CASRGGQRGNQPQHF. In DNA, the CDR3 is TGTGCCAGCAGGGGGGGACAGAGGGGAAATCAGCCCCAGCATTTT. The V call is TRBV27, the J call TRBJ1-5; 7 bases map to TRBD1. The V segment lost 6 bases and the J segment 4 bases; nucleotides outside the gene matches: 9. The CDR3 consists of 15 residues. Germline values: CDR1 MNHEY, CDR2 SMNVEV (reference sequence).

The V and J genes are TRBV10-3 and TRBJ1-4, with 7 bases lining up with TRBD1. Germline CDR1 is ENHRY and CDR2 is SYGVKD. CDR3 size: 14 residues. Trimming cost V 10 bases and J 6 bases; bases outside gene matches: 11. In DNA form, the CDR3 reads TGTGCCACGGCGGGGTCAGGGGGTGATGAAAAACTGTTTTTT. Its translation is CATAGSGGDEKLFF.

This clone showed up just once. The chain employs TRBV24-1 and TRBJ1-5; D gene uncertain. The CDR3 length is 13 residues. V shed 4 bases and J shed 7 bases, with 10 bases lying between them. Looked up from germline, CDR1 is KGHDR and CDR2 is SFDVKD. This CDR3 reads CATSERSGQPQHF. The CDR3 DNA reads TGTGCCACCAGTGAAAGGTCGGGACAGCCCCAGCATTTT.

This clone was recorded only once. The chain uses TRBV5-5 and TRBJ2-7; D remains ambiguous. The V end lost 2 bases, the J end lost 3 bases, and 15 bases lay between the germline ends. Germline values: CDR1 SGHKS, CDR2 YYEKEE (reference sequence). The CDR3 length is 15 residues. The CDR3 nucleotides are TGTGCCAGCAGCTTTAATCCTCCCTACCTCTACGAGCAGTACTTC. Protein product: CASSFNPPYLYEQYF.

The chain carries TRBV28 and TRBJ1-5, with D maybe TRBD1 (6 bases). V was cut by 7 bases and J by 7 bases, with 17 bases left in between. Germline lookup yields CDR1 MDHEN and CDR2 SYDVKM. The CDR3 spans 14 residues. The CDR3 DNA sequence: TGTGCCAGCATGTTAGGGCAGGGGTTACAGCCCCAGCATTTT. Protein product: CASMLGQGLQPQHF.

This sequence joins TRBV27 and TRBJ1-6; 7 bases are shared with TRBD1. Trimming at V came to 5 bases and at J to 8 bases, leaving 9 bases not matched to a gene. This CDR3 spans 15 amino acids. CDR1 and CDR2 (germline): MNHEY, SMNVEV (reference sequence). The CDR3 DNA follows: TGTGCCAGCAGTCCACGGACAGGAGGGGATTCACCCCTCCACTTT. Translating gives CASSPRTGGDSPLHF.

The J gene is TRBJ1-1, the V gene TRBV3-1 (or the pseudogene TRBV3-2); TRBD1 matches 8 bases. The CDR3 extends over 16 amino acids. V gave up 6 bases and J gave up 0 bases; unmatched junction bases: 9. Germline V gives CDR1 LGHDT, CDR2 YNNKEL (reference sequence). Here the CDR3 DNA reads TGTGCCAGCAGGGACAGGGAAAGTAGGATGAACACTGAAGCTTTCTTT. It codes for CASRDRESRMNTEAFF.

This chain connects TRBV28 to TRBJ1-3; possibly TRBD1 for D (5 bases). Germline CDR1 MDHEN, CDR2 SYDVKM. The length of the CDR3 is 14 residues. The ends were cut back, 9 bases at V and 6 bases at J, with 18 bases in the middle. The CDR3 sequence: CASHLGGRENTIYF. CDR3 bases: TGTGCCAGTCACCTTGGGGGGAGGGAAAACACCATATATTTT.

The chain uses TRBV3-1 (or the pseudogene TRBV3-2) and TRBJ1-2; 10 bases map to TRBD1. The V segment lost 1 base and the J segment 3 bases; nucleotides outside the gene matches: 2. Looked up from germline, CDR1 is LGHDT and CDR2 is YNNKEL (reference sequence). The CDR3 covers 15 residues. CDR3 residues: CASSQGQGAYYGYTF. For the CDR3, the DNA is TGTGCCAGCAGCCAAGGACAGGGGGCTTACTATGGCTACACCTTC.

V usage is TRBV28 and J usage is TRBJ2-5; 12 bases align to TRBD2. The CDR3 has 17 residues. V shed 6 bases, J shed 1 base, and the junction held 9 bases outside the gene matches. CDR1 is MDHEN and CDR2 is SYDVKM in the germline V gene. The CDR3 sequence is CASSLGLAGNFQETQYF. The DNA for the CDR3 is TGTGCCAGCAGCCTTGGACTAGCGGGAAACTTCCAAGAGACCCAGTACTTC.

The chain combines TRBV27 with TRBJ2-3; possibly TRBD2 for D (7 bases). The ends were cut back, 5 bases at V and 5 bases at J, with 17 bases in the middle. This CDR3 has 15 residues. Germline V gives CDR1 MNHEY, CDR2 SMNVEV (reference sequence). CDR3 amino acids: CASSPEGGGQDTQYF. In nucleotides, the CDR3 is TGTGCCAGCAGTCCAGAGGGGGGAGGGCAAGATACGCAGTATTTT.

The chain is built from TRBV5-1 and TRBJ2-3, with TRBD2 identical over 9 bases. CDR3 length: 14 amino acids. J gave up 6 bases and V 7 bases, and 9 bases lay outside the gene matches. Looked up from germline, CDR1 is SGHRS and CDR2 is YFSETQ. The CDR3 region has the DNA TGCGCCAGCCACCCTAGCGGGACTGGGGATACGCAGTATTTT. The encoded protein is CASHPSGTGDTQYF.

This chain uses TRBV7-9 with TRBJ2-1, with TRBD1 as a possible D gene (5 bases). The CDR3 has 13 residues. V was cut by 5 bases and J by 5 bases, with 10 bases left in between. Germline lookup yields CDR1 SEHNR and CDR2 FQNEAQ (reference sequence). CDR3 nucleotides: TGTGCCAGCAGCAATACAGGAAACAATGAGCAGTTCTTC. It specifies CASSNTGNNEQFF.